The 4 T cell receptor beta chains reported below all come from one sample, sequenced in a study of spatial heterogeneity in lung cancer. MiXCR was run by TCRdb on the 5' RACE reads, yielding one entry per CDR3 protein. The top ten clones hold approximately 24% of a sample with 27,000 or so distinct CDR3 sequences, approximately 5.9% of them seen once. The time point is: blood at routine non-recurrence follow-up after resection. This specimen was PBMCs, taken at follow-up. These receptors came from a female donor with early-stage non-small cell lung cancer.

This clonotype appeared many times. CDR3 DNA: TGTGCCAGCAGAGCCGGGGGGAGCAATCAGCCCCAGCATTTT. Protein sequence: CASRAGGSNQPQHF. The genes are TRBV6-2 or TRBV6-3 and TRBJ1-5, with TRBD1 as a possible D gene (5 bases). The CDR3 loop spans 14 amino acids. Germline CDR1 reads MNHEY; CDR2 reads SVGEGT. V was shortened by 6 bases and J by 1 base, with 10 bases between the two germline ends.

This clonotype showed up many times. J is TRBJ1-2 and V is TRBV10-3; TRBD1 is a possible D gene (5 bases). Germline CDR1 ENHRY, CDR2 SYGVKD. The V end was cut by 4 bases, the J end by 13 bases, with 13 bases between. The CDR3 contains 11 residues. The chain's CDR3 is CAISVGGGPTF. The CDR3 nucleotides are TGTGCCATCAGTGTTGGGGGAGGACCCACCTTC.

Notes on this clonotype: This may stem from a read error, because a much larger clone lies one nucleotide away. The V call is TRBV5-6, the J call TRBJ2-7; 7 bases match TRBD1. From germline, CDR1 is SGHDT and CDR2 YYEEEE. Germline trimming cut 4 bases from V and 1 base from J; bases unmatched to any gene: 2. The CDR3 contains 13 residues. CDR3 DNA: TGTGCCAGCAGCATGGACAGGTCCTACGAGCAGTACTTC. It codes for CASSMDRSYEQYF. The complete variable domain, with remaining parts taken from reference TRBV5-6 and TRBJ2-7, reads DAGVTQSPTHLIKTRGQQVTLRCSPKSGHDTVSWYQQALGQGPQFIFQYYEEEERQRGNFPDRFSGHQFPNYSSELNVNALLLGDSALYLCASSMDRSYEQYFGPGTRLTVT.

This clonotype was recorded at least ten times. This chain uses TRBV11-1 with TRBJ2-7, with D unclear. V lost 1 base, J lost 3 bases, and 7 bases lay in between. In germline, CDR1 is SGHAT, CDR2 FQDESV (reference sequence). The CDR3 length is 13 residues. The CDR3: CASSLVAGYEQYF. CDR3 bases: TGTGCCAGCAGCTTAGTGGCAGGCTACGAGCAGTACTTC. The full variable domain, its missing parts supplied by reference TRBV11-1 and TRBJ2-7, is EAEVAQSPRYKITEKSQAVAFWCDPISGHATLYWYRQILGQGPELLVQFQDESVVDDSQLPKDRFSAERLKGVDSTLKIQPAELGDSAMYLCASSLVAGYEQYFGPGTRLTVT.